These T cell receptor beta chains were read from a single sample in a study of blood T cell repertoires in COVID-19. TCRdb keeps only in-frame clones here, not all; method: immunoSEQ multiplex PCR. The data show about 73,000 clones, roughly 84% seen once. The sequencing sample was made of peripheral blood. The receptors originated from a human donor in a cohort sampled during active COVID-19. The conserved cysteine and the conserved F or W are not part of the CDR3 here. A D gene is named only where the DNA matches it firmly. Some rows mark clone size as missing; the rest say once, few, many or name a class of expanded clone.

>-|TRBV3-1/TRBV3-2|-|TRBJ2-5
ASSQVRGETQY
>TRBD2|TRBV6-5|-|TRBJ2-5
ASSYGGGAETQY
>-|TRBV9|-|TRBJ2-3
ASSVAGIYTDTQY
>-|TRBV6-5|-|TRBJ1-2
ASSYSIRVAGYT
>TRBD1|TRBV4-3|-|TRBJ1-2
ASSQDPNRGPGYT
>-|TRBV10-2|once|TRBJ2-3
ASSVSADTQY
>-|TRBV10-1|-|TRBJ1-1
ASKPDTANTEAF
>TRBD2|TRBV29-1|-|TRBJ2-7
SVEALGGEY
>-|TRBV5-1|-|TRBJ2-7
ASSLATAMGEQY
>-|TRBV5-6|-|TRBJ2-1
ASSLDGGPAFYNEQF
>-|TRBV6-2/TRBV6-3|-|TRBJ2-7
ASSHTYEQY
>TRBD1|TRBV5-6|-|TRBJ2-1
ASSSSGQGNEQF
>TRBD2|TRBV3-1/TRBV3-2|-|TRBJ2-3
ASSQATGLAGTSRTDTQY
>TRBD1|TRBV6-5|few|TRBJ2-7
ASSYSGQGNNEQY
>TRBD1|TRBV5-5|-|TRBJ1-2
ASSQGQVNYGYT
>TRBD1|TRBV7-3|-|TRBJ2-3
ASSSTGGGTDTQY
>-|TRBV4-2|few|TRBJ1-5
ASSQDLSRGHQPQH